This entry lists 9 T cell receptor beta chains sequenced from one sample in a study of blood T cells in healthy people across ages. Using a J-beta primer mix together with a sample-barcoded 5' primer, a second PCR was run for roughly 6 to 12 cycles. TCRdb re-called the 5' RACE reads with MiXCR, one entry per CDR3 protein. The table records over 500,000 distinct CDR3 sequences, more than 45% of them present only once. The sample comprised blood. These receptors were obtained from a woman of 80 years or more in good health.

The J gene is TRBJ2-2, the V gene TRBV9, with TRBD1 matching 7 bases. The CDR3 has 16 residues. With V trimmed by 0 bases and J by 0 bases, 2 bases remained unmatched. Germline V gives CDR1 SGDLS, CDR2 YYNGEE. The CDR3 DNA reads as TGTGCCAGCAGCGTAGACGACAGGGCGAACACCGGGGAGCTGTTTTTT. This codes for CASSVDDRANTGELFF.

The chain couples TRBV20-1 to TRBJ2-5; 7 bases are a match to TRBD1. Germline V lookup: CDR1 DFQATT, CDR2 SNEGSKA (reference sequence). CDR3 length: 14 residues. V was clipped by 2 bases and J by 3 bases; unmatched bases: 6. CDR3 sequence reads: CSARPGTAKETQYF. CDR3 nucleotide sequence: TGCAGTGCTAGACCAGGGACAGCGAAAGAGACCCAGTACTTC.

Comment on this clonotype: Just one base apart from a much larger clone, this may be a read error. The V gene is TRBV12-3 or TRBV12-4, the J gene TRBJ2-1; 10 positions match TRBD2. The CDR3 extends over 15 amino acids. The V and J ends lost 7 bases and 5 bases, in that order; junction bases with no gene match: 8. In DNA form, the CDR3 reads TGTGCCAGCACTAGTACTAGCGGGAACAACAATGAGCAGTTCTTC. Its protein product is CASTSTSGNNNEQFF.

On this clonotype: Possible read error: a much larger clone is one base away. V is TRBV5-1 and J is TRBJ2-3; possible D gene TRBD1, 6 bases. The V end was cut by 3 bases, the J end by 4 bases, with 9 bases between. CDR1 is SGHRS, CDR2 YFSETQ, per germline. This CDR3 is built from 13 residues. This CDR3 reads CASSWDTSDTQYF. CDR3 bases: TGCGCCAGCAGCTGGGACACCTCAGATACGCAGTATTTT.

This clonotype was found many times. J is TRBJ2-1 and V is TRBV24-1; TRBD1 matches 7 bases. The CDR3 length is 15 residues. Germline V gene lookup returns CDR1 KGHDR and CDR2 SFDVKD. V was pared by 0 bases and J by 12 bases, with 10 bases of the junction left unmatched. The CDR3 nucleotides read TGTGCCACCAGTGATTTGTCGGACAGGCTCCCTCGGCAGTTCTTC. Protein sequence: CATSDLSDRLPRQFF.

The chain uses TRBV29-1 and TRBJ2-1; TRBD1 agrees at 10 bases. The CDR3 totals 17 residues. Germline loops: CDR1 SQVTM, CDR2 ANQGSEA. V lost 2 bases and J lost 3; bases outside the gene matches: 10. CDR3 in DNA: TGCAGCGTTGAACTGTCGCCGGGACAGGGGTACTACAATGAGCAGTTCTTC. Protein: CSVELSPGQGYYNEQFF.

The gene calls are TRBV9 and TRBJ2-2, with no clear D. This CDR3 spans 13 amino acids. Per germline, CDR1 SGDLS and CDR2 YYNGEE. V shed 0 bases and J shed 4 bases, with 4 bases lying between them. The CDR3 DNA is TGTGCCAGCAGCGTAGTAACCACCGGGGAGCTGTTTTTT. It yields the protein CASSVVTTGELFF.

This chain uses TRBV2 with TRBJ2-5; a weak D match, TRBD2 (5 bases). In germline, CDR1 is SNHLY, CDR2 FYNNEI. V was pared by 1 base and J by 4 bases, with 16 bases between. This CDR3 is 16 amino acids long. CDR3 sequence: CASSEDPGIMVETQYF. In DNA form, the CDR3 reads TGTGCCAGCAGTGAAGACCCGGGGATCATGGTAGAGACCCAGTACTTC.

The CDR3 loop reads CASSTSRRNRQGVNTQYF. In DNA, the CDR3 is TGTGCCAGCAGCACCAGTAGGAGAAACAGACAGGGGGTAAATACGCAGTATTTT. The rearrangement joins TRBV9 to TRBJ2-3; 9 bases are shared with TRBD1. The CDR3 totals 18 residues. V shed 4 bases, J shed 7 bases, and the junction held 19 bases outside the gene matches. Germline V gene lookup returns CDR1 SGDLS and CDR2 YYNGEE.